These 15 T cell receptor beta chains came from one sample sequenced in a study of beta chain features in type 1 diabetes. Investigators reverse transcribed all isolated RNA, so they sequenced expressed TCRB transcripts. Method: immunoSEQ multiplex PCR; TCRdb's copy keeps in-frame clones and lacks some. Among 330,000 or so clones listed, 12% to 15% were seen once. The sequencing sample was made of central memory CD4+ T cells from blood. The receptors stem from a man aged 25 to 45 in good health.

A word on this clone: The junction shows a germline mismatch at one end, possibly a read error. The rearrangement joins TRBV6-6 to TRBJ1-5, with D possibly TRBD1 on 5 matching bases. CDR1 is MNHNY and CDR2 is SVGAGI in the germline V gene (reference sequence). There are 15 residues in the CDR3. CDR3 sequence: CAISGDQNSNQPQHF. The CDR3 DNA reads as TGTGCCATCAGTGGGGACCAAAATAGCAATCAGCCCCAGCATTTT.

This clone was seen only a few times. The V call is TRBV6-5, the J call TRBJ2-7; TRBD1 is a possible D gene (6 bases). Germline CDR1 MNHEY, CDR2 SVGAGI. V was trimmed by 8 bases and J by 5 bases, leaving 16 bases between them. The length of the CDR3 is 13 residues. The CDR3 here is CASHLRGMNEQYV. The CDR3 region has the DNA TGTGCCAGCCACTTGAGGGGGATGAACGAGCAGTACGTC.

There are a few counts of this clone. This rearrangement joins TRBV19 to TRBJ1-1; 10 positions match TRBD1. Germline trimming cut 3 bases from V and 6 bases from J; bases unmatched to any gene: 7. The CDR3 extends over 15 amino acids. Germline V gives CDR1 LNHDA, CDR2 SQIVND (reference sequence). DNA of the CDR3: TGTGCCAGTAGTATTGGACAGGGGGTTATCGCTGAAGCTTTCTTT. Translating it yields CASSIGQGVIAEAFF. Looking up the rest from reference TRBV19 and TRBJ1-1 gives the full variable domain: DGGITQSPKYLFRKEGQNVTLSCEQNLNHDAMYWYRQDPGQGLRLIYYSQIVNDFQKGDIAEGYSVSREKKESFPLTVTSAQKNPTAFYLCASSIGQGVIAEAFFGQGTRLTVV.

This clone was detected only a few times. V is TRBV5-1 and J is TRBJ2-7, with 9 bases that match TRBD1. CDR3 length: 15 amino acids. V shed 0 bases and J 5 bases; nucleotides not matched to a gene: 6. Germline V CDR1 and CDR2: SGHRS, YFSETQ. The CDR3 DNA reads TGCGCCAGCAGCTTGGGAGGACAGGGGAGTGACGAGCAGTACTTC. Translating it yields CASSLGGQGSDEQYF.

The V gene is TRBV6-1, the J gene TRBJ2-3, with D possibly TRBD1 on 5 matching bases. Germline V gene sequence: CDR1 MNHNS, CDR2 SASEGT. V was trimmed by 4 bases and J by 4 bases, leaving 18 bases between them. The CDR3 consists of 16 residues. CDR3 sequence (DNA): TGTGCCAGCAGTGCCTACAGGTCCCAGATTGCAGATACGCAGTATTTT. Amino acids: CASSAYRSQIADTQYF.

This clone came up a few times. The chain employs TRBV5-4 and TRBJ2-7; either TRBD1 or TRBD2 may fit D (5 bases each). The CDR3 extends over 14 amino acids. V gave up 1 base and J gave up 0 bases, with 8 bases separating them. The germline V gene encodes CDR1 SGHNT and CDR2 YYREEE (reference sequence). This CDR3 is CASSLLGTSYEQYV. The CDR3 coding sequence is TGTGCCAGCAGCTTGCTGGGGACCTCCTACGAGCAGTACGTC.

This clone came up a few times. This chain uses TRBV5-1 with TRBJ2-3; 7 nucleotides line up with TRBD1. The V gene end was trimmed by 2 bases and the J gene end by 4 bases; junction bases not matched to a gene: 4. This CDR3 has 14 amino acids. Per the germline V gene, CDR1 is SGHRS and CDR2 is YFSETQ. CDR3 in amino acids: CASSLGTASDTQYF. CDR3 DNA sequence: TGCGCCAGCAGCTTAGGGACAGCTTCAGATACGCAGTATTTT.

V and J are TRBV6-1 and TRBJ2-7, with 8 bases lining up with TRBD1. The CDR3 consists of 14 residues. The germline V gene has CDR1 MNHNS and CDR2 SASEGT. Here the CDR3 reads CAISDQGAFGEQYV. CDR3 nucleotides: TGTGCCATCAGTGATCAGGGGGCGTTCGGCGAGCAGTACGTC.

This clone was seen a handful of times. The chain uses TRBV4-3 and TRBJ1-4; no clear D. The CDR3 totals 12 residues. Germline V gene lookup returns CDR1 LGHNA and CDR2 YSLEER. V gave up 1 base and J gave up 8 bases, with 5 bases separating them. The CDR3 sequence is CASSQGTEKLFF. The DNA of the CDR3 is TGCGCCAGCAGCCAAGGGACGGAAAAACTGTTTTTT.

The chain couples TRBV6-5 to TRBJ2-1; possible D gene TRBD2, 5 bases. Trimming removed 10 bases from V and 8 bases from J, with 15 bases in between. The length of the CDR3 is 12 residues. Germline V lookup: CDR1 MNHEY, CDR2 SVGAGI. This CDR3 reads CATDQRADEQFF. In DNA, the CDR3 is TGTGCCACTGACCAGCGAGCGGATGAGCAGTTCTTC.

The CDR3 loop is CASSQDLRGTDTQYF. DNA of the CDR3: TGCGCCAGCAGCCAAGATTTAAGGGGGACAGATACGCAGTATTTT. V usage is TRBV4-3 and J usage is TRBJ2-3; tentatively, D is TRBD1 (6 bases). Germline CDR1 LGHNA, CDR2 YSLEER. V was clipped by 0 bases and J by 3 bases, with 10 bases between them. The CDR3 consists of 15 residues.

The CDR3 protein is CASSLGYRGDTQYF. As DNA, the CDR3 is TGTGCCAGCAGCTTGGGATACCGAGGAGATACGCAGTATTTT. The J gene is TRBJ2-3, the V gene TRBV5-4; D is unclear. Germline V gene sequence: CDR1 SGHNT, CDR2 YYREEE (reference sequence). The V and J ends lost 0 bases and 5 bases respectively, with 10 bases between them. The CDR3 has 14 residues.

This clone showed up just a few times. The chain recombines TRBV18 with TRBJ1-4; D is perhaps TRBD1 (6 bases). V lost 6 bases to trimming and J lost 8 bases, with 22 bases between them. In germline, CDR1 is KGHSH, CDR2 LQKENI. The CDR3 covers 16 residues. The CDR3 bases are TGTGCCAGCTCCCCAAACTCGGGGGCCGGAGGGGAAAAACTGTTTTTT. Protein sequence: CASSPNSGAGGEKLFF.

This clone occurred a few times. The rearrangement joins TRBV4-3 to TRBJ1-2; D uncertain. Trimming removed 0 bases from V and 0 bases from J, with 8 bases in between. The germline V gene encodes CDR1 LGHNA and CDR2 YSLEER. The CDR3 runs to 15 residues. The CDR3 sequence: CASSQDRGANYGYTF. The CDR3, as DNA: TGCGCCAGCAGCCAAGACCGGGGAGCTAACTATGGCTACACCTTC.

The chain joins TRBV5-1 to TRBJ2-1; D assignment may be TRBD1 or TRBD2 (6 bases each). Trimming stripped 4 bases from V and 4 bases from J, with 12 bases between. The CDR3 has 14 residues. From germline, CDR1 is SGHRS and CDR2 YFSETQ. CDR3 sequence: CASSAGDSYNEQFF. Written as DNA, the CDR3 is TGCGCCAGCAGCGCAGGGGACTCTTACAATGAGCAGTTCTTC.